Listed below are T cell receptor beta chains from one sample, sequenced in a study of T cell repertoires in cytomegalovirus infection. Antigen specificity for these receptors is unknown. TCRdb independently ran MiXCR on the reads; one entry per CDR3 protein. The sample lists roughly 570,000 distinct CDR3 sequences, just under 40% seen once, with 48% in the top ten. Sequenced material: cultured PBMCs, taken from culture after CMV antigen stimulation. The source is a human donor in good health (CMV status not recorded). Some clones in this sample may be carry-over from other donors' samples. Each CDR3 is given with its conserved first and last residue. The D gene is left open where the match is weak. The size field is filled for only some rows; it gives once, few, many or a size class.

CDR3 length: 13; V gene: TRBV5-5; J gene: TRBJ2-7; D gene: TRBD1; clone size: .; CDR3 DNA: TGTGCCAGCAGCCTACAGGGGCCAGGGGAGCAGTACTTC; CDR3 protein: CASSLQGPGEQYF
CDR3 length: 12; V gene: TRBV7-6; J gene: TRBJ2-2; D gene: .; clone size: .; CDR3 DNA: TGTGCCAGCAGCCCGAGACTCGGGGAGCTGTTTTTT; CDR3 protein: CASSPRLGELFF
CDR3 length: 16; V gene: TRBV11-2; J gene: TRBJ2-6; D gene: .; clone size: .; CDR3 DNA: TGTGCCAGCAGCCTGACATCGAACTCTGGGGCCAACGTCCTGACTTTC; CDR3 protein: CASSLTSNSGANVLTF
CDR3 length: 16; V gene: TRBV12-3/TRBV12-4; J gene: TRBJ1-5; D gene: TRBD1; clone size: few; CDR3 DNA: TGTGCCAGCAGCCGAGGGACAGGGTTAGTCGGACAGCCCCAGCATTTT; CDR3 protein: CASSRGTGLVGQPQHF
CDR3 length: 13; V gene: TRBV19; J gene: TRBJ1-2; D gene: .; clone size: .; CDR3 DNA: TGTGCCAGTAGCCCAGCTTTTCTCTATGGCTACACCTTC; CDR3 protein: CASSPAFLYGYTF
CDR3 length: 13; V gene: TRBV7-9; J gene: TRBJ2-1; D gene: .; clone size: .; CDR3 DNA: TGTGCCGGGGGGAGGAGCTCCTACAATGACCAGTTCTTC; CDR3 protein: CAGGRSSYNDQFF
CDR3 length: 16; V gene: TRBV28; J gene: TRBJ1-1; D gene: .; clone size: .; CDR3 DNA: TGTGCCAGCAGCCTGGGGCAAGGGTACATGAACACTGAAGCTTTCTTT; CDR3 protein: CASSLGQGYMNTEAFF
CDR3 length: 14; V gene: TRBV7-6; J gene: TRBJ1-2; D gene: TRBD1; clone size: many; CDR3 DNA: TGTGCCAGCAGCTTAGGGGGGACAGGATATGGCTACACCTTC; CDR3 protein: CASSLGGTGYGYTF
CDR3 length: 12; V gene: TRBV6-1; J gene: TRBJ2-7; D gene: TRBD2; clone size: .; CDR3 DNA: TGTGCCAGCAGTGAAGCGTGGACTAGCGGGGCCTTC; CDR3 protein: CASSEAWTSGAF
CDR3 length: 15; V gene: TRBV7-6; J gene: TRBJ2-2; D gene: .; clone size: .; CDR3 DNA: TGTGCCAGCAGCGCTAGACGGGTGAACACCGGGGAGCTGTTTTTT; CDR3 protein: CASSARRVNTGELFF
CDR3 length: 12; V gene: TRBV19; J gene: TRBJ2-1; D gene: .; clone size: .; CDR3 DNA: TGTGCCAGTAAGGTAGGGGGCAATGAGCAGTTCTTC; CDR3 protein: CASKVGGNEQFF
CDR3 length: 12; V gene: TRBV29-1; J gene: TRBJ1-3; D gene: .; clone size: .; CDR3 DNA: TGCAGCGTTGATGGCTCTGGAAACACCATATATTTT; CDR3 protein: CSVDGSGNTIYF
CDR3 length: 14; V gene: TRBV7-9; J gene: TRBJ2-5; D gene: .; clone size: once; CDR3 DNA: TGTGCCAGCAGCTTAGCGAAGAAGCAAGAGACCCAGTACTTC; CDR3 protein: CASSLAKKQETQYF
CDR3 length: 15; V gene: TRBV2; J gene: TRBJ2-2; D gene: .; clone size: .; CDR3 DNA: TGTGCCAGCAGTTTGGGGACCCGACGGATCGGGGAGCTGTTTTTT; CDR3 protein: CASSLGTRRIGELFF